The sequence of this T cell receptor (beta chain) was determined in a study of tumor and adjacent non-tumor tissue in lung cancer. The library came from three nested PCR rounds adapted from ARM-PCR protocols. TCRdb reanalysed the multiplex PCR reads using MiXCR and keeps one entry per CDR3 protein. This sample has tens of thousands of distinct CDR3 sequences, with roughly 80% found just once. In this sample, this clonotype turned up once. The junction shows a germline mismatch at one end, possibly a read error. Germline V gene lookup returns CDR1 LGHNA and CDR2 YNFKEQ. The CDR3 loop spans 17 amino acids. The template was RNA from unsorted bulk tissue. The normal lung tissue was taken more than 3 cm from the tumor edge.

The material sequenced was distant non-tumor lung tissue. V gene TRBV4-2 combines with J gene TRBJ2-7; 12 bases match TRBD2. The receptor's source is a man in his 60s with non-small cell lung cancer. The CDR3 is CASSQGDLAGGCREQYF. CDR3 DNA: TGTGCCAGCAGCCAAGGAGATCTAGCGGGAGGGTGTAGGGAGCAGTACTTT.